The clone carrying this T cell receptor (beta chain) was seen once. The germline V and J ends were trimmed by 1 base and 8 bases, with 15 bases remaining between them. The CDR3 length is 15 residues. The germline CDR1 and CDR2 sequences are MGHDK and SYGVNS. These data come from a study of T cell changes during pregnancy in multiple sclerosis. Clones were sequenced by immunoSEQ multiplex PCR, and TCRdb holds only the in-frame ones, with some missing. The sample carries 40,000 to 45,000 clones, 85% to 95% recorded once. This chain links TRBV25-1 with TRBJ2-1; the D gene is possibly TRBD2 (7 bases). Sequences were derived from CD4+ T cells from peripheral blood mononuclear cells, sampled in the third trimester of pregnancy. The origin of this receptor is a female donor with multiple sclerosis, enrolled in a pregnancy study. For the CDR3, the DNA is TGTGCCAGCAGTGAATGGGGGGGGGCTGTCGATGAGCAGTTCTTC. Translating it yields CASSEWGGAVDEQFF.